This TCR beta chain emerged from a study of PD-1 blockade in classical Hodgkin lymphoma. Study overall: Patients were given intravenous nivolumab, 3 mg/kg, every 2 weeks. Study-wide results and caveats: The repertoire differences lack a defined cause, possibly disease activity or prior therapy. Significantly greater TCR diversity emerged by C4D1 in CD4+ cells but not CD8+ cells.

Indicated time point: cycle 4 day 1 (C4D1), after 5 to 7 weeks of nivolumab. Patients all relapsed after autologous stem cell transplantation, and there was variation in brentuximab vedotin exposure. The study isolated CD8+ T cells from thawed PBMCs by magnetic negative selection. Classification of best responses gave complete response, partial response or progressive disease. As concerns this clone: Its antigen is as yet unknown.

Profiling relied on immunoSEQ multiplex PCR, and the TCRdb table lists in-frame clones only, not all of them. This sample has approximately 9,900 clones, with about 68% found just once. This CDR3 has 14 residues. V lost 6 bases to trimming and J lost 1 base, with 12 bases between them. The germline gives CDR1 PRHDT, CDR2 FYEKMQ (reference sequence). This chain joins TRBV13 and TRBJ1-1; D unclear. The specimen comprised CD8+ T cells from blood, sampled before the fourth cycle of nivolumab. The receptor was derived from a human donor with classical Hodgkin lymphoma. CDR3 nucleotides: TGTGCCAGCAGATCGACAAGATCGAACACTGAAGCTTTCTTT. This sequence encodes CASRSTRSNTEAFF. The whole variable domain, remainder taken from reference TRBV13 and TRBJ1-1, is AAGVIQSPRHLIKEKRETATLKCYPIPRHDTVYWYQQGPGQDPQFLISFYEKMQSDKGSIPDRFSAQQFSDYHSELNMSSLELGDSALYFCASRSTRSNTEAFFGQGTRLTVV.